The entry below gives a single TCR beta chain sequence along with its context. What this receptor recognizes is not known. Base qualities were left out, and no much larger clone turns up one base away. This same CDR3 is encoded by further DNA sequences in the sample. The CDR3 contains 14 residues, cysteine and phenylalanine counted. Here the CDR3 DNA is all that survives: 42 bases in frame from base 1. V is pared back by 5 bases and J by 0 bases, with 8 bases lying between the germline termini. The germline V gene (reference sequence) supplies CDR1 MNHEY and CDR2 SMNVEV. This entry comes from a study of shared clonotypes between healthy human individuals (dated by TCRdb to 2020 to 2021). Some background on the complete study: The cohort comprised a couple of women and a few men aged 18 to 49 years. To increase sequencing depth and limit assay-specific biases, TCR repertoire library preparation and sequencing were carried out by different laboratories using diverse techniques. To estimate repertoire size and how much clonotypes are shared between individuals, the study performed deep sequencing of blood TCR repertoires from about 5 healthy adults. Each donor's leukapheresis produced roughly between roughly 0.85 and 10 billion PBMCs. For each donor, CD4 naive and CD4 memory were each run on three plates, CD8 naive on two plates, and CD8 memory on one plate. What the authors observed across the whole study: Estimated clonotype richness was generally larger for naive than for memory subsets. Rarefaction of sorted-subset datasets indicated incomplete sequencing despite the large sequencing depth. The genetic and exposure-history diversity represented was limited by the small number of donors. Across a handful of donors, roughly 5% of naive CD4, around 3.5% of naive CD8, 2% to 2.5% of memory CD4, and around 0.4% of memory CD8 clonotypes were shared. Compared with non-shared clonotypes, the clonotypes found in all four sorted-subset donors had higher generation probabilities. Sampling was limited to blood, and TCR repertoires in tissue likely differ from TCR repertoires in blood. Based on pairwise subsampling, the degree of clonotype sharing among donors was expected to be affected by sequencing depth.

CD8 naive samples were obtained by positive selection for CCR7 among CD45RO-negative cells, yielding a CD45RA+CCR7+ population from which TemRA cells were excluded. Healthy HIV-negative adults with no recently reported acute infections or vaccinations were included as donors. Only Caucasian adults living in Nashville, Tennessee, USA were represented among the donors. After blood collection by leukapheresis, PBMCs were isolated using Ficoll-Histopaque density gradient centrifugation and then cryopreserved in the vapor phase of liquid nitrogen. Analytical flow cytometry was used to check the purity and quantity of every magnetically sorted T cell population. Genomic DNA was isolated from each sorted fraction and quantified by UV absorbance on a Nanodrop 2000c. Using the deep immunoSEQ assay, TCR CDR3 regions were amplified from genomic DNA by multiplex PCR. For each cell subset, the extracted genomic DNA was distributed evenly across all wells of several immunoSEQ 96-well plates, and each plate served as one replicate. For sorted subsets, each replicate PCR was loaded with roughly 0.2 ug genomic DNA, equivalent to about 33,000 T cell genomes. Purified libraries were quantified with a Qubit 3.0 fluorometer, sized on a Bioanalyzer 2100, and re-quantified with the KAPA Library Quantification kit. A separate single-read 150-cycle Illumina NextSeq 550 flow cell was used to sequence each immunoSEQ 96-well plate. The source study handled its data this way. Because the immunoSEQ output included only junctional sequences and no quality scores, the filtering could not be the same as the filtering used for full-length reads. Sequences were annotated with PyIR, a Python wrapper for IgBLAST v1.9, and V/J genes and CDR3 were assigned using IMGT germline references. Reads were filtered out if the reads had weak V/J assignments (E-value above 1e-6), no CDR3, stop codons, out-of-frame junctions, or ambiguous translated residues. V3J clonotypes were defined by identical inferred V gene, J gene, and CDR3 amino acid sequence. To compute the percentage overlap between repertoires, the number of shared unique clonotypes was divided by the size of the smaller repertoire. Repertoire richness was assessed with RTK rarefaction, the Chao1 estimator, and Recon v2.1 estimates of unobserved clonotypes. Generation probabilities for all TCRbeta clonotypes obtained by the gDNA method from a few donors were computed using OLGA. TCRdb carries this immuneACCESS record with in-frame sequences only. Its versions omit some clonotypes, under half of them owing to an unresolved V gene in the studies checked, with the rest unexplained. The DNA was the basis for D and trimming; V, J and clone size are from that table. This sample lists some 2,100,000 clones; around 93% were detected once. The leading ten clones occupy 1.5% to 2% of the sample.

This sequence uses TRBV27 and TRBJ1-5; no D gene is confidently identified. The receptor was isolated from a man aged 18 to 30 in good health. Some clones in this sample may be carry-over from other donors' samples. Material for sequencing was naive CD8+ T cells from PBMCs. The sample's cell subset or site, from its label and the paper: CD45RA+CCR7+. The CDR3 reads as follows: CASSPTGSNQPQHF. The DNA sequence is given as TGTGCCAGCAGTCCAACGGGTAGCAATCAGCCCCAGCATTTT.